The sequence of this T cell receptor beta chain was determined in a study of blood T cell repertoires in COVID-19. Across the whole study: Sites across the United States, Italy and Spain contributed samples from acute and convalescent COVID-19.

Germline V gives CDR1 MNHEY, CDR2 SMNVEV (reference sequence). The CDR3 has 15 amino acids. Trimming cost V 5 bases and J 2 bases, with 16 bases left between them. Authors' processing steps: Reference gene primer amplification in the assay estimated nucleated cell counts. Generated by immunoSEQ multiplex PCR, the TCRdb table keeps only in-frame clones and is missing some. For V, J and clone size, that table is used; D and trimming come from the DNA. The table records about 180,000 clones, about four fifths of them present only once. Material: peripheral blood. This TCR was sampled from a human donor in a cohort sampled during active COVID-19. V and J are TRBV27 and TRBJ2-7; D may be TRBD1 (7 bases). CDR3 nucleotides: TGTGCCAGCAGTGGCGGGACAGCTCCTACCTACGAGCAGTACTTC. It codes for CASSGGTAPTYEQYF.